Shown below are 28 T cell receptor beta chains from a single sample sequenced in a study of cytomegalovirus exposure and HLA in healthy donors. The PCR made use of 60 Vbeta and 13 Jbeta primers. Profiled with immunoSEQ multiplex PCR; TCRdb holds only in-frame clones, not every one. Altogether some 140,000 clones are present, around 79% being singletons, with the ten largest covering approximately 3%. Sequencing used PBMCs. The receptors were sampled from a man aged 18 to 35 in good health and CMV-seronegative.

The rearrangement links TRBV5-4 to TRBJ1-1, with TRBD1 identical over 7 bases. The trim removed 3 bases at V and 7 bases at J, leaving 6 bases unmatched. Germline V CDR1 and CDR2: SGHNT, YYREEE (reference sequence). The CDR3 spans 13 residues. The CDR3 loop reads CASSYDRASEAFF. The DNA for the CDR3 is TGTGCCAGCAGCTACGACAGGGCGAGTGAAGCTTTCTTT.

The rearrangement links TRBV29-1 to TRBJ2-5, with a weak D call TRBD1 (6 bases). The CDR3 extends over 12 amino acids. Trimming pared 6 bases from V and 1 base from J, leaving 9 bases between. Germline V CDR1 and CDR2: SQVTM, ANQGSEA. CDR3 coding DNA: TGCAGCGTATGGACAGTCCAAGAGACCCAGTACTTC. The encoded protein is CSVWTVQETQYF.

This chain joins TRBV27 and TRBJ1-5; D unresolved. The CDR3 covers 14 residues. The V and J ends lost 3 bases and 0 bases respectively, with 6 bases between them. From germline, CDR1 is MNHEY and CDR2 SMNVEV (reference sequence). CDR3 residues: CASSFWPSNQPQHF. In nucleotides, the CDR3 is TGTGCCAGCAGTTTCTGGCCTAGCAATCAGCCCCAGCATTTT.

V usage is TRBV6-1 and J usage is TRBJ1-1, with D possibly being TRBD1 (5 bases). CDR1 is MNHNS, CDR2 SASEGT, per germline. The CDR3 is made up of 14 amino acids. Trimming took off 6 bases at V and 1 base at J, with 12 bases between the two ends. The CDR3 spells CASRPGTGNTEAFF. As DNA, the CDR3 is TGTGCCAGCAGACCCGGTACAGGGAACACTGAAGCTTTCTTT.

CDR3 sequence reads: CASSSGQGGTEAFF. Written as DNA, the CDR3 is TGCGCCAGCAGCTCGGGACAGGGGGGGACTGAAGCTTTCTTT. The chain recombines TRBV5-1 with TRBJ1-1, with 11 bases aligning to TRBD1. The V gene end was trimmed by 3 bases and the J gene end by 5 bases; junction bases not matched to a gene: 3. CDR1 and CDR2 (germline): SGHRS, YFSETQ. The CDR3 runs 14 residues.

The rearrangement links TRBV6-4 to TRBJ1-1; no reliable D call. This CDR3 comprises 13 residues. From germline, CDR1 is MRHNA and CDR2 SNTAGT. V was pared by 4 bases and J by 1 base, with 7 bases between. Here the CDR3 reads CASSANRNTEAFF. The CDR3 bases are TGTGCCAGCAGTGCCAACAGGAACACTGAAGCTTTCTTT.

The chain carries TRBV2 and TRBJ2-3; 11 bases agree with TRBD2. After removal of 6 bases from V and 2 bases from J, the junction contained 4 bases not matched to a gene. Germline V gene data show CDR1 as SNHLY and CDR2 as FYNNEI. The CDR3 is 15 amino acids. CDR3 nucleotides: TGTGCCAGCAGACGACTAGCGGGGAACACAGATACGCAGTATTTT. Amino acid sequence: CASRRLAGNTDTQYF. The variable domain in full, with the rest retrieved from reference TRBV2 and TRBJ2-3, is EPEVTQTPSHQVTQMGQEVILRCVPISNHLYFYWYRQILGQKVEFLVSFYNNEISEKSEIFDDQFSVERPDGSNFTLKIRSTKLEDSAMYFCASRRLAGNTDTQYFGPGTRLTVL.

This clone appeared a few times. The chain links TRBV7-6 to TRBJ1-6; 8 nucleotides line up with TRBD1. There are 14 residues in the CDR3. V shed 4 bases and J 10 bases; nucleotides not matched to a gene: 6. Germline lookup yields CDR1 SGHVS and CDR2 FNYEAQ. CDR3 in DNA: TGTGCCAGCAGCTGGGGACAGGTTTACTCACCCCTCCACTTT. It translates to CASSWGQVYSPLHF.

This chain links TRBV5-1 with TRBJ1-3; D not resolved. The V end was cut by 0 bases, the J end by 3 bases, with 4 bases between. This CDR3 has 13 amino acids. Germline CDR1 is SGHRS and CDR2 is YFSETQ. The DNA for the CDR3 is TGCGCCAGCAGCTTGGGCAGTGGAAACACCATATATTTT. Residues: CASSLGSGNTIYF.

The chain links TRBV6-5 to TRBJ2-2; D is possibly TRBD1 (6 bases). The CDR3 is 15 residues long. The germline CDR1 and CDR2 sequences are MNHEY and SVGAGI. V shed 2 bases and J shed 6 bases, with 13 bases lying between them. The CDR3 DNA reads TGTGCCAGCAGTTACGTCCAGGGGAGTGCCGGGGAGCTGTTTTTT. This codes for CASSYVQGSAGELFF.

This chain links TRBV7-9 with TRBJ1-2; D gene unclear. Between the trimmed V and J ends, which lost 4 bases and 4 bases, there was a span of 10 bases. The CDR3 loop spans 13 amino acids. CDR1 is SEHNR, CDR2 FQNEAQ, per germline (reference sequence). The CDR3 sequence: CASSYTEIYGYTF. CDR3 sequence (DNA): TGTGCCAGCAGCTATACAGAGATCTATGGCTACACCTTC. Complete variable domain (other parts from reference TRBV7-9 and TRBJ1-2): DTGVSQNPRHKITKRGQNVTFRCDPISEHNRLYWYRQTLGQGPEFLTYFQNEAQLEKSRLLSDRFSAERPKGSFSTLEIQRTEQGDSAMYLCASSYTEIYGYTFGSGTRLTVV.

The chain is built from TRBV5-5 and TRBJ2-2; TRBD2 aligns across 7 bases. The germline V gene encodes CDR1 SGHKS and CDR2 YYEKEE (reference sequence). The CDR3 has 17 residues. V gave up 2 bases and J gave up 3 bases; unmatched junction bases: 10. Written as DNA, the CDR3 is TGTGCCAGCAGCTTCCCCTCAATGGGGGGGGACACCGGGGAGCTGTTTTTT. The encoded protein is CASSFPSMGGDTGELFF.

In this sample, this clone turned up once. The chain couples TRBV5-1 to TRBJ1-1; TRBD1 aligns across 7 bases. The germline V gene encodes CDR1 SGHRS and CDR2 YFSETQ. The CDR3 has 16 residues. V lost 4 bases, J lost 4 bases, and 13 bases stayed unmatched. The CDR3 loop is CASSRLGGQMVTEAFF. The CDR3 DNA reads as TGCGCCAGCAGCCGGTTAGGGGGACAGATGGTCACTGAAGCTTTCTTT.

This clone was detected a few times. The J gene is TRBJ2-2, the V gene TRBV5-1, with a weak D call TRBD1 (5 bases). Trimming removed 0 bases at V and 6 bases at J, with 12 bases between. From germline, CDR1 is SGHRS and CDR2 YFSETQ. The CDR3 spans 15 residues. This chain's CDR3 is CASSLVMGHAGELFF. The CDR3 coding sequence is TGCGCCAGCAGCTTGGTGATGGGGCACGCCGGGGAGCTGTTTTTT.

The V call is TRBV2, the J call TRBJ2-1, with 9 bases fitting TRBD1. Looked up from germline, CDR1 is SNHLY and CDR2 is FYNNEI. This CDR3 is 16 amino acids long. The junction had 13 bases not matched to a gene; V was cut back by 6 bases and J by 7 bases. CDR3 nucleotides: TGTGCCAGCAGGGTTCAGTCGGGACAGGGACGAAATGAGCAGTTCTTC. Protein product: CASRVQSGQGRNEQFF.

The V gene is TRBV21-1, the J gene TRBJ2-5; TRBD2 is the table's D call and was not checked against the DNA. Judging by the DNA end, TRBJ2-7 fits better; the J call may be wrong. TRBV21-1 is described as a pseudogene. CDR3 length: 13 residues. This chain's CDR3 is CASRTRRVGEQYF. The CDR3 DNA is TGTGCCAGCAGAACTCGGCGGGTGGGCGAGCAGTACTTC.

The chain employs TRBV7-9 and TRBJ2-2; 11 nucleotides agree with TRBD2. V gave up 5 bases and J gave up 14 bases; unmatched junction bases: 10. Germline values: CDR1 SEHNR, CDR2 FQNEAQ (reference sequence). The CDR3 runs to 14 residues. This CDR3 reads CASSLTSGTPELFF. The CDR3 bases are TGTGCCAGCAGCCTGACTAGCGGGACGCCTGAACTGTTTTTT.

This clone was observed a few times. Additional DNA sequences in this sample encode the identical CDR3. The chain is built from TRBV6-5 and TRBJ2-7, with 7 nucleotides matching TRBD1. CDR1 and CDR2 from the germline V gene are MNHEY and SVGAGI. The CDR3 totals 14 residues. V dropped 2 bases and J dropped 2; count of bases not matched to a gene: 3. The CDR3 coding sequence is TGTGCCAGCAGTTACGGGCAGGGGGCCTACGAGCAGTACTTC. This encodes CASSYGQGAYEQYF.

The V and J genes are TRBV5-1 and TRBJ1-1, with 9 nucleotides matching TRBD1. With V trimmed by 4 bases and J by 2 bases, 6 bases remained unmatched. In germline, CDR1 is SGHRS, CDR2 YFSETQ. The CDR3 sequence is 15 residues long. CDR3 amino acids: CASSRWGQGNTEAFF. As DNA, the CDR3 is TGCGCCAGCAGCCGCTGGGGACAGGGAAACACTGAAGCTTTCTTT.

The CDR3 DNA is TGTGCCAGCAGTGTAGAAGGGGGCTCTAACTATGGCTACACCTTC. Its translation is CASSVEGGSNYGYTF. The chain joins TRBV6-1 to TRBJ1-2; 7 nucleotides align to TRBD1. The CDR3 is 15 residues long. Germline assignment: CDR1 MNHNS and CDR2 SASEGT. Trimming at V came to 4 bases and at J to 0 bases, leaving 5 bases not matched to a gene.

This sequence joins TRBV29-1 and TRBJ2-3; no definite D call. The CDR3 spans 14 residues. The germline V gene has CDR1 SQVTM and CDR2 ANQGSEA. The V and J ends lost 3 bases and 6 bases respectively, with 16 bases between them. This chain's CDR3 is CSVEPSLGRDTQYF. The CDR3 nucleotides read TGCAGCGTTGAGCCATCCCTAGGTCGGGATACGCAGTATTTT.

The chain uses TRBV7-9 and TRBJ1-2; D ambiguous. CDR1 and CDR2 (germline): SEHNR, FQNEAQ (reference sequence). V shed 1 base and J shed 4 bases, with 10 bases lying between them. The CDR3 loop spans 14 amino acids. CDR3 in amino acids: CASSLGGGTYGYTF. CDR3 nucleotides: TGTGCCAGCAGCTTAGGCGGCGGCACCTATGGCTACACCTTC. The full variable domain, rest sourced from reference TRBV7-9 and TRBJ1-2, is DTGVSQNPRHKITKRGQNVTFRCDPISEHNRLYWYRQTLGQGPEFLTYFQNEAQLEKSRLLSDRFSAERPKGSFSTLEIQRTEQGDSAMYLCASSLGGGTYGYTFGSGTRLTVV.

This sequence joins TRBV18 and TRBJ1-1; TRBD1 matches 8 bases. Germline assignment: CDR1 KGHSH and CDR2 LQKENI. The CDR3 contains 15 residues. The trim removed 3 bases at V and 6 bases at J, leaving 9 bases unmatched. Here the CDR3 DNA reads TGTGCCAGCTCACCTGCCTATGAGACAGGGGCTGAAGCTTTCTTT. Residues: CASSPAYETGAEAFF.

This clone was recorded once. This chain joins TRBV7-3 and TRBJ2-1, with no clear D. Germline CDR1 and CDR2: SGHTA and FQGTGA. The V end lost 5 bases, the J end lost 3 bases, and 14 bases lay between the germline ends. This CDR3 has 15 amino acids. CDR3 in amino acids: CASSDGLGVYNEQFF. The CDR3 DNA reads TGTGCCAGCAGCGACGGTCTAGGAGTCTACAATGAGCAGTTCTTC.

CDR3 coding DNA: TGTGCCAGCAGCTTTTCGACTCAGCAGGAGCAGTACTTC. The encoded protein is CASSFSTQQEQYF. The chain has TRBV7-3 and TRBJ2-7; D is unresolved. This CDR3 comprises 13 residues. The V gene's germline CDR1 is SGHTA and CDR2 FQGTGA. V lost 3 bases, J lost 7 bases, and 13 bases lay in between.

This sequence joins TRBV29-1 and TRBJ1-1; D gene unclear. The CDR3 consists of 15 residues. Germline loops: CDR1 SQVTM, CDR2 ANQGSEA. The ends were cut back, 4 bases at V and 1 base at J, with 16 bases in the middle. The CDR3 here is CSVGLVAGPNTEAFF. CDR3 in DNA: TGCAGCGTTGGGCTGGTCGCAGGCCCGAACACTGAAGCTTTCTTT.

This sequence joins TRBV18 and TRBJ2-3, with TRBD1 matching 8 bases. CDR1 and CDR2 (germline): KGHSH, LQKENI. V gave up 2 bases and J gave up 8 bases; unmatched junction bases: 12. The CDR3 runs to 16 residues. As DNA, the CDR3 is TGTGCCAGCTCACCAGGACAGGGCGCTCTAATTGGTACGCAGTATTTT. Translated, it gives CASSPGQGALIGTQYF. Drawing the rest from reference TRBV18 and TRBJ2-3, the complete variable domain is NAGVMQNPRHLVRRRGQEARLRCSPMKGHSHVYWYRQLPEEGLKFMVYLQKENIIDESGMPKERFSAEFPKEGPSILRIQQVVRGDSAAYFCASSPGQGALIGTQYFGPGTRLTVL.

The J gene is TRBJ2-5, the V gene TRBV18; TRBD1 aligns across 7 bases. Trimming cost V 2 bases and J 7 bases; bases outside gene matches: 13. The CDR3 loop spans 16 amino acids. Per germline, CDR1 KGHSH and CDR2 LQKENI. The CDR3: CASSPAVPAAGGTQYF. CDR3 nucleotides: TGTGCCAGCTCACCAGCGGTCCCCGCCGCAGGGGGGACCCAGTACTTC.